The rows below give T cell receptor beta chains drawn from one sample of a study of CD8 T cells in Susac syndrome. TCRdb re-called the immunoSEQ multiplex PCR reads through MiXCR, storing one row per CDR3 protein. The profile shows around 110,000 distinct CDR3 sequences, around 94% of them singletons. What was sequenced was CD8+ T cells from PBMCs. The receptors come from a human donor with Susac syndrome. CDR3s include the opening cysteine and the closing phenylalanine or tryptophan. A D gene is named only where the DNA matches it firmly. The size of a clone is reported for some rows only, either as once, few or many, or as a class for expanded clones.

clone size: NA
V gene: TRBV4-1
D gene: NA
J gene: TRBJ1-6
CDR3 protein: CASSQDPTRGSPLHF
CDR3 DNA: TGCGCCAGCAGCCAAGATCCAACGAGGGGGTCACCCCTCCACTTT

clone size: once
V gene: TRBV4-2
D gene: NA
J gene: TRBJ2-5
CDR3 protein: CASSPLYGGSETQYF
CDR3 DNA: TGTGCCAGCAGCCCCCTTTATGGCGGGTCAGAGACCCAGTACTTC

clone size: NA
V gene: TRBV27
D gene: NA
J gene: TRBJ2-6
CDR3 protein: CASPGHRPDSGANVLTF
CDR3 DNA: TGTGCCAGCCCAGGCCACAGGCCTGACTCTGGGGCCAACGTCCTGACTTTC

clone size: NA
V gene: TRBV30
D gene: NA
J gene: TRBJ1-2
CDR3 protein: CAWSDGGLYGYTF
CDR3 DNA: TGTGCCTGGAGTGACGGGGGCCTCTATGGCTACACCTTC

clone size: NA
V gene: TRBV25-1
D gene: TRBD2
J gene: TRBJ2-3
CDR3 protein: CASSVTSGGSDTQYF
CDR3 DNA: TGTGCCAGCAGTGTAACTAGCGGGGGGTCAGATACGCAGTATTTT

clone size: NA
V gene: TRBV7-9
D gene: TRBD1
J gene: TRBJ2-4
CDR3 protein: CASSIGTGMNIQYF
CDR3 DNA: TGTGCCAGCAGCATCGGGACAGGGATGAACATTCAGTACTTC

clone size: NA
V gene: TRBV2
D gene: NA
J gene: TRBJ1-1
CDR3 protein: CASEYMNTEAFF
CDR3 DNA: TGTGCCAGCGAGTACATGAACACTGAAGCTTTCTTT

clone size: NA
V gene: TRBV4-1
D gene: NA
J gene: TRBJ2-1
CDR3 protein: CASSQARNYNEQFF
CDR3 DNA: TGCGCCAGCAGCCAAGCCAGGAACTACAATGAGCAGTTCTTC

clone size: NA
V gene: TRBV7-9
D gene: NA
J gene: TRBJ2-7
CDR3 protein: CASSNRVFEQYF
CDR3 DNA: TGTGCCAGCAGCAACAGGGTATTCGAGCAGTACTTC

clone size: NA
V gene: TRBV12-5
D gene: NA
J gene: TRBJ2-7
CDR3 protein: CASGVLTPHF
CDR3 DNA: TGTGCTAGTGGTGTGTTGACACCCCACTTC

clone size: NA
V gene: TRBV14
D gene: TRBD1
J gene: TRBJ2-1
CDR3 protein: CASSQGGSGQGWNEQFF
CDR3 DNA: TGTGCCAGCAGCCAGGGGGGGTCGGGACAGGGTTGGAATGAGCAGTTCTTC

clone size: NA
V gene: TRBV29-1
D gene: NA
J gene: TRBJ2-3
CDR3 protein: CSVLSESRTDTQYF
CDR3 DNA: TGCAGCGTCCTATCAGAGTCGCGCACAGATACGCAGTATTTT

clone size: NA
V gene: TRBV19
D gene: TRBD1
J gene: TRBJ1-1
CDR3 protein: CASSPDREGRLNTEAFF
CDR3 DNA: TGTGCCAGTAGTCCTGACAGGGAAGGGAGGTTGAACACTGAAGCTTTCTTT

clone size: NA
V gene: TRBV6-5
D gene: NA
J gene: TRBJ1-5
CDR3 protein: CASSSGTGGWQPQHF
CDR3 DNA: TGTGCCAGCAGTTCAGGGACGGGGGGTTGGCAGCCCCAGCATTTT

clone size: NA
V gene: TRBV3-1
D gene: NA
J gene: TRBJ1-2
CDR3 protein: CASSSGTHYGYTF
CDR3 DNA: TGTGCCAGCAGCTCCGGGACACATTATGGCTACACCTTC

clone size: NA
V gene: TRBV24-1
D gene: NA
J gene: TRBJ2-1
CDR3 protein: CATSAGPSSYNEQFF
CDR3 DNA: TGTGCCACCAGTGCTGGGCCCAGCTCCTACAATGAGCAGTTCTTC

clone size: NA
V gene: TRBV11-2
D gene: TRBD1
J gene: TRBJ2-7
CDR3 protein: CASSSDRVEHYEQYF
CDR3 DNA: TGTGCCAGCAGCTCGGACAGGGTGGAGCACTACGAGCAGTACTTC

clone size: NA
V gene: TRBV6-5
D gene: NA
J gene: TRBJ1-4
CDR3 protein: CASSYSTAGEKLFF
CDR3 DNA: TGTGCCAGCAGTTACTCGACAGCGGGAGAAAAACTGTTTTTT

clone size: NA
V gene: TRBV20-1
D gene: NA
J gene: TRBJ2-5
CDR3 protein: CSAPDRAWGGFQETQYF
CDR3 DNA: TGCAGTGCACCTGACCGGGCCTGGGGTGGGTTCCAAGAGACCCAGTACTTC

clone size: NA
V gene: TRBV3-1
D gene: NA
J gene: TRBJ2-7
CDR3 protein: CASSQDIPDEQYF
CDR3 DNA: TGTGCCAGCAGCCAAGATATACCTGACGAGCAGTACTTC

clone size: NA
V gene: TRBV5-1
D gene: TRBD1
J gene: TRBJ2-1
CDR3 protein: CASSLDLGQDNEQFF
CDR3 DNA: TGCGCCAGCAGCTTGGACCTGGGACAGGACAATGAGCAGTTCTTC

clone size: NA
V gene: TRBV11-2
D gene: TRBD1
J gene: TRBJ2-7
CDR3 protein: CASTNPTDRASEQYF
CDR3 DNA: TGTGCCAGCACCAACCCCACAGACAGGGCCAGCGAGCAGTACTTC

clone size: NA
V gene: TRBV7-9
D gene: NA
J gene: TRBJ2-4
CDR3 protein: CASSSGGVNIQYF
CDR3 DNA: TGTGCCAGCAGCTCAGGCGGGGTAAACATTCAGTACTTC

clone size: NA
V gene: TRBV19
D gene: TRBD2
J gene: TRBJ2-1
CDR3 protein: CASTPGGSEQFF
CDR3 DNA: TGTGCCAGTACCCCCGGGGGGAGTGAGCAGTTCTTC

clone size: NA
V gene: TRBV30
D gene: NA
J gene: TRBJ2-5
CDR3 protein: CAWSAGTGRETQYF
CDR3 DNA: TGTGCCTGGAGCGCCGGGACCGGGCGGGAGACCCAGTACTTC

clone size: NA
V gene: TRBV13
D gene: NA
J gene: TRBJ1-4
CDR3 protein: CASSLSLNEKLFF
CDR3 DNA: TGTGCCAGCAGCTTAAGCCTAAATGAAAAACTGTTTTTT

clone size: NA
V gene: TRBV3-1
D gene: TRBD2
J gene: TRBJ2-1
CDR3 protein: CASSQDPSGGYNEQFF
CDR3 DNA: TGTGCCAGCAGCCAAGATCCTAGCGGGGGCTACAATGAGCAGTTCTTC

clone size: NA
V gene: TRBV7-9
D gene: NA
J gene: TRBJ2-7
CDR3 protein: CASSLVGGTYEQYF
CDR3 DNA: TGTGCCAGCAGCTTAGTGGGGGGAACCTACGAGCAGTACTTC

clone size: NA
V gene: TRBV7-2
D gene: NA
J gene: TRBJ2-5
CDR3 protein: CASSPRQTQETQYF
CDR3 DNA: TGTGCCAGCAGCCCCCGCCAGACACAAGAGACCCAGTACTTC

clone size: NA
V gene: TRBV5-4
D gene: TRBD1
J gene: TRBJ2-1
CDR3 protein: CASSLGTVNEQFF
CDR3 DNA: TGTGCCAGCAGCCTAGGGACAGTCAATGAGCAGTTCTTC

clone size: NA
V gene: TRBV27
D gene: NA
J gene: TRBJ2-1
CDR3 protein: CASRDRARGYNEQFF
CDR3 DNA: TGTGCCAGCAGGGACCGGGCCCGAGGCTACAATGAGCAGTTCTTC

clone size: NA
V gene: TRBV7-8
D gene: TRBD2
J gene: TRBJ2-3
CDR3 protein: CATRLAGFTDTQYF
CDR3 DNA: TGTGCCACAAGACTAGCGGGCTTCACAGATACGCAGTATTTT

clone size: NA
V gene: TRBV7-8
D gene: TRBD1
J gene: TRBJ2-5
CDR3 protein: CASSPIFAGQERPGAAQYF
CDR3 DNA: TGTGCCAGCAGCCCAATCTTCGCCGGACAGGAAAGGCCTGGGGCGGCCCAGTACTTC

clone size: NA
V gene: TRBV12-3/TRBV12-4
D gene: NA
J gene: TRBJ1-2
CDR3 protein: CASSLNENYGYTF
CDR3 DNA: TGTGCCAGCAGTTTAAACGAAAACTATGGCTACACCTTC

clone size: once
V gene: TRBV4-2
D gene: NA
J gene: TRBJ2-7
CDR3 protein: CASSQGDEQYF
CDR3 DNA: TGTGCCAGCAGCCAGGGGGACGAGCAGTACTTC

clone size: NA
V gene: TRBV9
D gene: NA
J gene: TRBJ2-1
CDR3 protein: CASSDGRGALNEQFF
CDR3 DNA: TGTGCCAGCAGCGACGGCCGGGGGGCGCTTAATGAGCAGTTCTTC

clone size: few
V gene: TRBV5-6
D gene: TRBD1
J gene: TRBJ1-2
CDR3 protein: CASGFGTGAPHYGYTF
CDR3 DNA: TGTGCCAGCGGTTTTGGGACAGGAGCCCCCCACTATGGCTACACCTTC

clone size: NA
V gene: TRBV29-1
D gene: TRBD2
J gene: TRBJ2-3
CDR3 protein: CSVVVGGADTQYF
CDR3 DNA: TGCAGCGTTGTGGTCGGGGGGGCAGATACGCAGTATTTT